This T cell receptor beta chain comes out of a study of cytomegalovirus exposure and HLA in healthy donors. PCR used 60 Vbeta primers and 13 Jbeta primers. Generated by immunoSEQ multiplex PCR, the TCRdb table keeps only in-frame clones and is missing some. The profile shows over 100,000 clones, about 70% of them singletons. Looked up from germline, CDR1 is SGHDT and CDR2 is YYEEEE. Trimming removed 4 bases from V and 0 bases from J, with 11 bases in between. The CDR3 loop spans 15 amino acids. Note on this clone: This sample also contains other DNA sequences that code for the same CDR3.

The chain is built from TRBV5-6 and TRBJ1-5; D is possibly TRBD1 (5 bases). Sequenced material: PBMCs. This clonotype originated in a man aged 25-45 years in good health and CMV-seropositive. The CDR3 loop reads CASSVTGYSNQPQHF. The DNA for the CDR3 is TGTGCCAGCAGCGTCACAGGATATAGCAATCAGCCCCAGCATTTT.